This T cell receptor (beta chain) came from a study of shared clonotypes between healthy human individuals. Study context: Plates per donor: three CD4 naive, three CD4 memory, two CD8 naive, one CD8 memory. Study-wide results and limits: In general, naive subsets displayed greater estimated richness than memory subsets did. Shared clonotypes across all four donors exceeded non-shared ones in generation probability.

The V gene's germline CDR1 is SGHDN and CDR2 FVKESK. V was trimmed by 6 bases and J by 2 bases, leaving 14 bases between them. This CDR3 has 14 residues. Only in-frame clones appear in the TCRdb table, and some are missing; sequencing was by immunoSEQ multiplex PCR. The sample carries around 750,000 clones, approximately 79% recorded once. The donors, healthy adults who were HIV-negative, had experienced no recent acute infections or vaccinations. In this sample, this clone turned up a few times. Antigen: not known. V usage is TRBV14 and J usage is TRBJ2-7, with D perhaps matching TRBD2 (5 bases). Material for sequencing was memory CD4+ T cells sorted from blood. Regarding subset: CD45RA-negative fraction. The clonotype was recovered from a woman in her thirties in good health. The CDR3 nucleotides read TGTGCCAGCAGTCTCGCGGGTGGGACCTACGAGCAGTACTTC. Amino acid sequence: CASSLAGGTYEQYF.